The T cell receptor (beta chain) under discussion was sequenced for a study of blood T cells in healthy people across ages. V was trimmed by 0 bases and J by 6 bases, leaving 8 bases between them. The CDR3 extends over 13 amino acids. Remarks on this clonotype: Its antigen is still unknown.

Peripheral blood samples of around 9.3 milliliters were drawn from each donor. Findings and caveats of the study: Researchers deemed the diversity estimates from one million T cells underestimates.

The second PCR ran about 7 to 12 cycles with a sample-barcoded 5' primer and J-beta primers. TCRdb reanalysed the 5' RACE reads using MiXCR and keeps one entry per CDR3 protein. The data contain under 800,000 distinct CDR3 sequences, about 21% of them singletons. The sample consisted of blood. The receptor comes from a man aged 70-80 years in good health. The rearrangement uses TRBV12-3 or TRBV12-4 and TRBJ1-2; a possible D gene is TRBD1 (5 bases). The CDR3, as DNA: TGTGCCAGCAGTTTAGCACAGGTGGATGGCTACACCTTC. Protein product: CASSLAQVDGYTF.